This T cell receptor beta chain appears in the sequencing data of a study of OX40 agonist ivuxolimab in advanced cancers. At the level of the study: Partial responses were achieved by three patients, one with hepatocellular carcinoma and two with cutaneous melanoma.

The data were produced by immunoSEQ multiplex PCR, yet TCRdb's version contains in-frame clones alone and is incomplete. Of approximately 58,000 clones listed, approximately 75% are singletons. This CDR3 region has 14 residues. Per the germline V gene, CDR1 is SGHTA and CDR2 is FQGTGA. V was trimmed by 5 bases and J by 1 base, leaving 11 bases between them. The V call is TRBV7-3, the J call TRBJ2-5; D perhaps matches TRBD1 (5 bases). Here the sequenced sample was CD4+ or CD8+ T cells sorted from blood, taken in a trial of the OX40 agonist ivuxolimab. The sequence came from an adult with an advanced solid tumor such as melanoma, head and neck, liver or kidney cancer. Here the CDR3 DNA reads TGTGCCAGCAGCCAAACAGGACCCCAAGAGACCCAGTACTTC. Translation gives CASSQTGPQETQYF.